Below are 29 T cell receptor beta chains sequenced from a single sample in a study of T cell responses to AZD1222 COVID-19 vaccine. The repertoire was sequenced with immunoSEQ multiplex PCR; TCRdb's copy has only in-frame clones and lacks some. This sample has roughly 100,000 clones, with around 91% found just once. The source was peripheral blood, collected 28 days after the second AZD1222 dose. These receptors all come from an adult who received the AZD1222 COVID-19 vaccine.

V usage is TRBV2 and J usage is TRBJ2-3; TRBD2 agrees at 11 bases. With 10 bases clipped from V and 4 bases from J, the junction kept 4 bases outside the gene matches. Germline loops: CDR1 SNHLY, CDR2 FYNNEI. The CDR3 is made up of 13 amino acids. CDR3 protein: CATLAGGADTQYF. CDR3 DNA sequence: TGTGCCACGCTAGCGGGGGGCGCAGATACGCAGTATTTT. Looking up the rest from reference TRBV2 and TRBJ2-3 gives the full variable domain: EPEVTQTPSHQVTQMGQEVILRCVPISNHLYFYWYRQILGQKVEFLVSFYNNEISEKSEIFDDQFSVERPDGSNFTLKIRSTKLEDSAMYFCATLAGGADTQYFGPGTRLTVL.

The chain uses TRBV7-3 and TRBJ1-1; D is ambiguous. The V end lost 6 bases, the J end lost 2 bases, and 10 bases lay between the germline ends. CDR1 and CDR2 (germline): SGHTA, FQGTGA. This CDR3 spans 13 amino acids. The CDR3 DNA reads TGTGCCAGCAGTCTACACGGAAACACTGAAGCTTTCTTT. This translates into CASSLHGNTEAFF.

This chain joins TRBV19 and TRBJ1-4; D may be TRBD1 (6 bases). This CDR3 contains 15 residues. V was cut by 3 bases and J by 8 bases, with 16 bases left in between. The V gene's germline CDR1 is LNHDA and CDR2 SQIVND (reference sequence). This CDR3 reads CASSIGTGQAEKLFF. The DNA for the CDR3 is TGTGCCAGTAGTATCGGTACAGGGCAGGCGGAAAAACTGTTTTTT.

Details on this clone: The junction does not match germline at one end; this may be a read error. The chain recombines TRBV29-1 with TRBJ1-2; no definite D call. The CDR3 runs 9 residues. Germline values: CDR1 SQVTM, CDR2 ANQGSEA. CDR3 loop: CSVEISEAF. The CDR3 region has the DNA TGCAGCGTTGAGATCAGCGAGGCCTTC.

The CDR3 DNA follows: TGTGCCAGCAGCGACGGGGGCCCGACCTCCTACGAGCAGTACTTC. Its translation is CASSDGGPTSYEQYF. J is TRBJ2-7 and V is TRBV5-4; either TRBD1 or TRBD2 may supply D (6 bases each). Looked up from germline, CDR1 is SGHNT and CDR2 is YYREEE (reference sequence). With 4 bases removed from V and 0 bases from J, the gap between germline ends came to 14 bases. The CDR3 totals 15 residues.

V usage is TRBV5-8 and J usage is TRBJ1-1, with a weak D call TRBD1 (5 bases). CDR1 and CDR2 from the germline V gene are SGHTS and YDEGEE. The V gene lost 6 bases and the J gene lost 1 base, with 19 bases spanning the gap. The CDR3 consists of 16 residues. The CDR3 DNA sequence: TGTGCCAGCATCGATCTCAGGAGAGGGGCGAACACTGAAGCTTTCTTT. It encodes CASIDLRRGANTEAFF.

V gene TRBV9 combines with J gene TRBJ2-1; 8 bases map to TRBD2. Germline lookup yields CDR1 SGDLS and CDR2 YYNGEE. This CDR3 is 17 amino acids long. Trimming cost V 3 bases and J 4 bases; bases outside gene matches: 12. The CDR3 loop reads CASSAEGRTSLYNEQFF. In DNA form, the CDR3 reads TGTGCCAGCAGCGCGGAGGGGCGGACTAGCCTTTACAATGAGCAGTTCTTC.

This chain links TRBV5-1 with TRBJ2-2, with 7 bases that match TRBD1. Germline V gene lookup returns CDR1 SGHRS and CDR2 YFSETQ. The ends lost 0 bases at V and 4 bases at J; junction bases unmatched: 6. This CDR3 is built from 16 residues. The chain's CDR3 is CASSLGTGIRTGELFF. The CDR3, as DNA: TGCGCCAGCAGCTTGGGGACAGGAATTCGCACCGGGGAGCTGTTTTTT.

This chain joins TRBV7-9 and TRBJ2-7; 11 nucleotides align to TRBD1. The junction had 6 bases not matched to a gene; V was cut back by 4 bases and J by 4 bases. This CDR3 contains 15 residues. Per germline, CDR1 SEHNR and CDR2 FQNEAQ (reference sequence). The CDR3 loop is CASSYGQGARYEQYF. CDR3 nucleotides: TGTGCCAGCAGCTATGGACAGGGGGCTAGATACGAGCAGTACTTC.

A single count supports this clone. CDR3 nucleotide sequence: TGTGCCAGCCGGGTTGAGGACACCGGGGAGCTGTTTTTT. Translating gives CASRVEDTGELFF. This chain links TRBV2 with TRBJ2-2; D gene unclear. This CDR3 spans 13 amino acids. Per the germline V gene, CDR1 is SNHLY and CDR2 is FYNNEI. V lost 8 bases and J 3 bases, leaving 10 bases between the germline ends.

The CDR3 region is CASSQDRGSYGYTF. The CDR3 nucleotides are TGCGCCAGCAGCCAAGACAGGGGCAGCTATGGCTACACCTTC. The chain uses TRBV4-3 and TRBJ1-2; a possible D gene is TRBD1 (6 bases). CDR1 and CDR2 (germline): LGHNA, YSLEER. The CDR3 has 14 amino acids. V lost 0 bases and J lost 4, with 9 bases in between.

This chain uses TRBV4-3 with TRBJ1-3; 8 bases are shared with TRBD1. The germline gives CDR1 LGHNA, CDR2 YSLEER. The CDR3 consists of 15 residues. The V gene end was trimmed by 0 bases and the J gene end by 8 bases; junction bases not matched to a gene: 6. The CDR3 sequence: CASSQEDRVGYTIYF. In nucleotides, the CDR3 is TGCGCCAGCAGCCAAGAGGACAGGGTAGGATACACCATATATTTT.

The V call is TRBV19, the J call TRBJ2-7; D is perhaps TRBD1 (5 bases). V lost 6 bases and J lost 1, with 10 bases in between. Germline CDR1 is LNHDA and CDR2 is SQIVND (reference sequence). This CDR3 has 13 amino acids. The CDR3: CASRGTGSYEQYF. The CDR3 region has the DNA TGTGCCAGTAGGGGTACAGGATCCTACGAGCAGTACTTC.

The chain has TRBV5-3 and TRBJ2-7, with D possibly being TRBD1 or TRBD2 (5 bases each). TRBV5-3 counts as an open reading frame of uncertain function. This CDR3 is built from 13 residues. Trimming left V 4 bases short and J 7 bases short, with 15 bases between. Written as DNA, the CDR3 is TGTGCCAGAAGCCGCCGGGACGAAGGGGAGCAGTACTTC. This translates into CARSRRDEGEQYF.

The gene calls are TRBV6-5 and TRBJ1-3; 9 nucleotides match TRBD1. V gave up 4 bases and J gave up 4 bases; unmatched junction bases: 8. Germline values: CDR1 MNHEY, CDR2 SVGAGI. CDR3 length: 16 residues. The CDR3 DNA reads as TGTGCCAGCAGTTTTACAGGGGGCGCAAGAGGAAACACCATATATTTT. It translates to CASSFTGGARGNTIYF.

V gene TRBV5-1 combines with J gene TRBJ1-1, with D perhaps matching TRBD1 (5 bases). The germline V and J ends were trimmed by 4 bases and 6 bases, with 13 bases remaining between them. The CDR3 is 13 amino acids. The V gene's germline CDR1 is SGHRS and CDR2 YFSETQ. DNA of the CDR3: TGCGCCAGCAGCACGGACATTGAAGCTGAAGCTTTCTTT. The encoded protein is CASSTDIEAEAFF.

This chain uses TRBV2 with TRBJ2-3; D gene uncertain. The CDR3 is 11 amino acids. V was shortened by 9 bases and J by 6 bases, with 10 bases between the two germline ends. Per germline, CDR1 SNHLY and CDR2 FYNNEI. CDR3 bases: TGTGCCAGTTCTTTTATGGATACGCAGTATTTT. Amino acid sequence: CASSFMDTQYF.

This clone was detected only once. The chain links TRBV6-5 to TRBJ1-5; 7 bases agree with TRBD1. After removal of 6 bases from V and 4 bases from J, the junction contained 6 bases not matched to a gene. From germline, CDR1 is MNHEY and CDR2 SVGAGI. The CDR3 spans 14 residues. CDR3 bases: TGTGCCAGCAGGAGGACAGGTAGAAATCAGCCCCAGCATTTT. Its protein product is CASRRTGRNQPQHF.

As regards this clone: This CDR3 is also generated by other DNA sequences in the sample. DNA of the CDR3: TGTGCCAGCTCACCACTGAACACTGAAGCTTTCTTT. Its protein product is CASSPLNTEAFF. This chain connects TRBV18 to TRBJ1-1; D unclear. With 1 base removed from V and 0 bases from J, the gap between germline ends came to 0 bases. Looked up from germline, CDR1 is KGHSH and CDR2 is LQKENI. This CDR3 spans 12 amino acids.

The CDR3 is CASSYLGGTGSTDTQYF. In nucleotides, the CDR3 is TGTGCCAGCAGCTATCTTGGGGGGACAGGGAGCACAGATACGCAGTATTTT. The rearrangement joins TRBV5-6 to TRBJ2-3; 9 bases line up with TRBD1. The junction had 8 bases not matched to a gene; V was cut back by 3 bases and J by 0 bases. CDR1 is SGHDT, CDR2 YYEEEE, per germline. The CDR3 is 17 residues long.

The chain carries TRBV5-1 and TRBJ2-5; D call uncertain. This CDR3 has 11 residues. CDR1 and CDR2 (germline): SGHRS, YFSETQ. The ends were cut back, 3 bases at V and 0 bases at J, with 0 bases in the middle. CDR3 nucleotide sequence: TGCGCCAGCAGCTACCAAGAGACCCAGTACTTC. As protein: CASSYQETQYF.

The V gene is TRBV5-4, the J gene TRBJ2-3; D not certain. The CDR3 loop spans 15 amino acids. V was clipped by 1 base and J by 0 bases, with 9 bases between them. Looked up from germline, CDR1 is SGHNT and CDR2 is YYREEE (reference sequence). This chain's CDR3 is CASSLTTLSTDTQYF. The CDR3 coding sequence is TGTGCCAGCAGCTTGACTACCCTGAGCACAGATACGCAGTATTTT.

The chain carries TRBV7-3 and TRBJ2-1; no definite D call. Trimming stripped 2 bases from V and 6 bases from J, with 8 bases between. This CDR3 has 13 amino acids. CDR1 SGHTA and CDR2 FQGTGA come from the germline V gene. The DNA for the CDR3 is TGTGCCAGCAGCTTAGGAACAACCAATGAGCAGTTCTTC. This codes for CASSLGTTNEQFF.

The V call is TRBV7-2, the J call TRBJ1-5; D uncertain. CDR3 length: 12 residues. CDR1 SGHTA and CDR2 FQGNSA come from the germline V gene. Trimming took off 6 bases at V and 4 bases at J, with 7 bases between the two ends. As DNA, the CDR3 is TGTGCCAGCAGGTCACTTAATCAGCCCCAGCATTTT. Residues: CASRSLNQPQHF. Based on the CDR3 plus reference TRBV7-2 and TRBJ1-5, the full variable domain is GAGVSQSPSNKVTEKGKDVELRCDPISGHTALYWYRQSLGQGLEFLIYFQGNSAPDKSGLPSDRFSAERTGGSVSTLTIQRTQQEDSAVYLCASRSLNQPQHFGDGTRLSIL.

This chain uses TRBV5-1 with TRBJ2-5; 9 bases agree with TRBD1. The trim removed 4 bases at V and 2 bases at J, leaving 3 bases unmatched. Germline loops: CDR1 SGHRS, CDR2 YFSETQ. The CDR3 runs 14 residues. In DNA, the CDR3 is TGCGCCAGCAGCACGGACAGGGGTCAAGAGACCCAGTACTTC. This encodes CASSTDRGQETQYF.

V gene TRBV15 combines with J gene TRBJ1-6; D ambiguous. CDR1 LNHNV and CDR2 YYDKDF come from the germline V gene (reference sequence). CDR3 length: 15 amino acids. Trimming shortened V by 3 bases and J by 6 bases, and 12 bases separated the two germline ends. The CDR3 DNA reads as TGTGCCACCAGCAGGGGATCAAGGCGTAATTCACCCCTCCACTTT. It encodes CATSRGSRRNSPLHF.

The chain uses TRBV18 and TRBJ1-2; D possibly corresponds to TRBD1 (6 bases). Trimming left V 3 bases short and J 4 bases short, with 12 bases between. This CDR3 contains 14 residues. Germline CDR1 KGHSH, CDR2 LQKENI. CDR3: CASSPPRGTYGYTF. The DNA of the CDR3 is TGTGCCAGCTCACCCCCTAGGGGGACCTATGGCTACACCTTC.

The V and J genes are TRBV30 and TRBJ2-3, with TRBD2 matching over 8 bases. With V trimmed by 1 base and J by 0 bases, 6 bases remained unmatched. The CDR3 is 16 residues long. Per the germline V gene, CDR1 is GTSNPN and CDR2 is SVGIG (reference sequence). The CDR3 nucleotides are TGTGCCTGGAGTGGCCTAGCGGGCGCCAGCACAGATACGCAGTATTTT. Translated: CAWSGLAGASTDTQYF.

The J gene is TRBJ1-5, the V gene TRBV23-1; D not certain. TRBV23-1 is treated as an ORF (open reading frame) with a function not yet certain. CDR3 length: 12 residues. The CDR3 spells CGKGNSNQPQHF. The CDR3 bases are TGCGGGAAGGGAAATAGCAATCAGCCCCAGCATTTT.